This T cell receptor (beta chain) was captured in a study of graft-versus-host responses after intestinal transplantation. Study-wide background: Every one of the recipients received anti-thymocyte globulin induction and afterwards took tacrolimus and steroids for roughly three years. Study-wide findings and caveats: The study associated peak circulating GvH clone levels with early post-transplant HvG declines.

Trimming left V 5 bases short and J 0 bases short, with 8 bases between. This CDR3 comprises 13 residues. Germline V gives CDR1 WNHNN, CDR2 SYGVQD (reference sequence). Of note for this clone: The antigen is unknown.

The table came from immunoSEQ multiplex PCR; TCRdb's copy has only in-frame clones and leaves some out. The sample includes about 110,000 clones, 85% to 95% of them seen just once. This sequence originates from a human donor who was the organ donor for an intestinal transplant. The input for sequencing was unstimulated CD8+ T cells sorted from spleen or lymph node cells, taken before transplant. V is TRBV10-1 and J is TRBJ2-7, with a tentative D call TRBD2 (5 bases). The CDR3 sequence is CASSRGLSYEQYF. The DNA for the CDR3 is TGCGCCAGCAGTCGGGGTCTCTCCTACGAGCAGTACTTC.